This TCR beta chain stems from a study of blood T cell repertoires in COVID-19. Study-level background: COVID-19 samples, acute and convalescent, were from the United States, Italy and Spain. In each case, the material was cDNA or gDNA derived from T cells, B-cell-depleted T cells, or PBMCs.

From germline, CDR1 is MGHRA and CDR2 YSYEKL. The CDR3 is made up of 12 amino acids. Deletions cut 1 base from V and 6 bases from J, with 6 bases between. Per the original methods: Reference gene primer amplification gave estimated nucleated cell counts. Sequencing was performed with immunoSEQ multiplex PCR; in TCRdb, only in-frame clones are kept and a portion is missing. V and J calls and clone size are as listed in that table; D and trimming were resolved from the DNA. Of some 120,000 clones listed, around 80% are singletons. The specimen was peripheral blood. This clonotype was sampled from an elderly man with active or convalescent COVID-19. The chain couples TRBV4-1 to TRBJ1-1; D remains unclear. CDR3 amino acids: CASSQGASEAFF. CDR3 coding DNA: TGCGCCAGCAGCCAAGGGGCATCTGAAGCTTTCTTT.